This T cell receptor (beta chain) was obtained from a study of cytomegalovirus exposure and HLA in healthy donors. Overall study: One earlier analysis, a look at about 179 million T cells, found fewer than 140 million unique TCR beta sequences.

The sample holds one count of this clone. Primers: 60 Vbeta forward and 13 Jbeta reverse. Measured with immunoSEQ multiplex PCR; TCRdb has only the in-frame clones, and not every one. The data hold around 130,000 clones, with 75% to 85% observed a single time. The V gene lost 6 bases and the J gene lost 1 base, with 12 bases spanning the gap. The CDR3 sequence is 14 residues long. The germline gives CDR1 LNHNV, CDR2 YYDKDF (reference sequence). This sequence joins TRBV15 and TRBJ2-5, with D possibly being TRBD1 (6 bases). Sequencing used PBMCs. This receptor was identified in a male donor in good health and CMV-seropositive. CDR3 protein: CATRVKDSQETQYF. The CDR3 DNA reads TGTGCCACCAGAGTAAAGGACAGCCAAGAGACCCAGTACTTC.